The clone carrying this T cell receptor (beta chain) has more than one count but fewer than ten. Its target is unknown. This record comes from a study of regulatory T cells in long-lasting Graves disease. With V trimmed by 3 bases and J by 4 bases, 10 bases remained unmatched. Germline V gene sequence: CDR1 MDHEN, CDR2 SYDVKM. CDR3 size: 17 residues. TCR beta libraries were built with iRepertoire HTBI primers and Arm-PCR of CDR3 regions. TCRdb itself ran the multiplex PCR reads through MiXCR, one entry per CDR3 protein. The sample contains 300,000 to 400,000 distinct CDR3 sequences, 16% of which appear only once. Overall study results and limits: Sharing of public clonotypes was greater in persistent patients (about 3,000) than in new patients (almost 1,000).

Time point indicated: newly diagnosed GD, antithyroid drugs for less than 3 months. Generation of the TCR library employed RNA extracted from PBMCs. The same specimen was also included in a second study, on T cells in Graves' hyperthyroidism and ophthalmopathy. According to that study: The HTBI set primed first-round TCR CDR3 RT-PCR.

The receptor was isolated from a man aged 35-49 years with Graves disease. The chain has TRBV28 and TRBJ2-1; 9 bases fit TRBD2. Sample: peripheral blood mononuclear cells (PBMCs), taken at new diagnosis, from a patient treated with antithyroid drugs. Written as DNA, the CDR3 is TGTGCCAGCAGTTTTTCGGGGGCGGGGGGGCCGTACAATGAGCAGTTCTTC. It codes for CASSFSGAGGPYNEQFF.